Below are 9 T cell receptor beta chains sequenced from a single sample in a study of cytomegalovirus exposure and HLA in healthy donors. The PCR ran on 60 Vbeta and 13 Jbeta primers. TCRdb's table, derived via immunoSEQ multiplex PCR, lists solely in-frame clones and lacks some. The data contain 80,000 to 100,000 clones, 80% to 90% of them seen just once; the ten biggest clones take up less than 1.5%. Input material: PBMCs. The source is a middle-aged man in good health and CMV-seronegative.

This clone was observed once. V and J are TRBV28 and TRBJ2-5; TRBD2 aligns across 11 bases. The CDR3 length is 14 residues. Germline lookup yields CDR1 MDHEN and CDR2 SYDVKM. V dropped 4 bases and J dropped 7; count of bases not matched to a gene: 5. The CDR3 protein is CASSSGLAVVTQYF. CDR3 nucleotides: TGTGCCAGCAGTTCGGGACTAGCGGTTGTGACCCAGTACTTC.

V is TRBV7-2 and J is TRBJ2-3, with 10 bases aligning to TRBD2. Germline-derived CDR1 and CDR2 are SGHTA and FQGNSA. Trimming removed 8 bases from V and 1 base from J; junction bases left unmatched: 12. The CDR3 runs to 17 residues. This chain's CDR3 is CASSELTSGARTDTQYF. The CDR3 DNA reads TGTGCCAGCTCCGAGCTAACTAGCGGGGCCCGCACAGATACGCAGTATTTT.

The V and J genes are TRBV18 and TRBJ1-1, with 11 positions matching TRBD1. This CDR3 spans 15 amino acids. V dropped 3 bases and J dropped 7; count of bases not matched to a gene: 7. Germline lookup yields CDR1 KGHSH and CDR2 LQKENI. The CDR3 region is CASSPNTGTGGEAFF. CDR3 bases: TGTGCCAGCTCACCCAACACCGGGACAGGGGGTGAAGCTTTCTTT.

The chain combines TRBV5-5 with TRBJ1-5; no clear D gene. Trimming cost V 4 bases and J 3 bases, with 8 bases left between them. This CDR3 has 13 amino acids. Germline loops: CDR1 SGHKS, CDR2 YYEKEE (reference sequence). DNA for the CDR3: TGTGCCAGCAGCACCCAAGCCAATCAGCCCCAGCATTTT. It encodes CASSTQANQPQHF.

This clone was seen a few times. The chain employs TRBV7-9 and TRBJ2-7, with 7 bases aligning to TRBD1. Germline-derived CDR1 and CDR2 are SEHNR and FQNEAQ (reference sequence). Trimming cost V 5 bases and J 6 bases; bases outside gene matches: 7. CDR3 size: 13 residues. CDR3: CASSVKPGGEQYF. The CDR3 region has the DNA TGTGCCAGCAGCGTAAAGCCAGGGGGCGAGCAGTACTTC.

The chain is built from TRBV5-1 and TRBJ2-3, with D possibly being TRBD1 (6 bases). The CDR3 is 15 residues long. Germline CDR1 is SGHRS and CDR2 is YFSETQ. Between the trimmed V and J ends, which lost 3 bases and 3 bases, there was a span of 14 bases. The CDR3 DNA sequence: TGCGCCAGCAGCTATATAAGGGGGAAAACAGATACGCAGTATTTT. Amino acid sequence: CASSYIRGKTDTQYF.

This clone occurred a few times. The J gene is TRBJ1-6, the V gene TRBV14; tentative D call: TRBD1 (6 bases). The CDR3 is made up of 15 amino acids. CDR1 is SGHDN, CDR2 FVKESK, per germline. V dropped 2 bases and J dropped 10 bases, with 15 bases sitting between them. CDR3: CASSQFTGQGSPLHF. The CDR3 nucleotides read TGTGCCAGCAGCCAATTCACAGGGCAGGGATCACCCCTCCACTTT.

V and J are TRBV7-2 and TRBJ2-7; possibly TRBD1 for D (6 bases). The CDR3 is 15 amino acids. V lost 5 bases, J lost 0 bases, and 14 bases lay in between. CDR1 is SGHTA and CDR2 is FQGNSA in the germline V gene. The CDR3 DNA follows: TGTGCCAGCAGCCCACAAGGGGGATACTCCTACGAGCAGTACTTC. This sequence encodes CASSPQGGYSYEQYF.

This chain links TRBV7-8 with TRBJ1-2; 9 bases match TRBD1. The CDR3 is 12 residues long. V trimming: 9 bases; J trimming: 4 bases; junction bases outside the gene matches: 3. CDR1 is SGHVS, CDR2 FQNEAQ, per germline. CDR3 in amino acids: CASYRGLYGYTF. The CDR3 DNA sequence: TGTGCCAGTTACAGGGGGCTCTATGGCTACACCTTC.